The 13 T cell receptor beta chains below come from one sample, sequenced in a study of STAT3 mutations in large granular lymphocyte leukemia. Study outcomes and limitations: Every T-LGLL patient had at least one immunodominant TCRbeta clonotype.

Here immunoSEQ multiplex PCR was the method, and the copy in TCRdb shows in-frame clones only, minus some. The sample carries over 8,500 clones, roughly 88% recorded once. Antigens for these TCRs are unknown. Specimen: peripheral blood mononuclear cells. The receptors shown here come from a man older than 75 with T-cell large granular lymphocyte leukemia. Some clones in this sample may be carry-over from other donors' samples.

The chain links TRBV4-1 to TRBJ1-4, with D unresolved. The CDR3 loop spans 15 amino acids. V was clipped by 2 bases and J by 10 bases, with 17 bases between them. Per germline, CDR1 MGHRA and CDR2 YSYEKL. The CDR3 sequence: CASSQSDLGGAKLFF. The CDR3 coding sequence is TGCGCCAGCAGCCAATCGGATCTAGGAGGCGCAAAACTGTTTTTT.

The CDR3 DNA reads TGTGCCAGCAGCTTGGCGGGACTTGATGGCTACACCTTC. Residues: CASSLAGLDGYTF. This rearrangement joins TRBV5-8 to TRBJ1-2; D perhaps matches TRBD1 (5 bases). Trimming removed 0 bases from V and 6 bases from J, with 9 bases in between. Germline V gene data show CDR1 as SGHTS and CDR2 as YDEGEE. The CDR3 runs to 13 residues.

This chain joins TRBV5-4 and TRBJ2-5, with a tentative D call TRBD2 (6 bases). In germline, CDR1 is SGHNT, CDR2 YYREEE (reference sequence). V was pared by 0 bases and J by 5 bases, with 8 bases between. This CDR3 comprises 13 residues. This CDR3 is CASSLGRVETQYF. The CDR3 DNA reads TGTGCCAGCAGCTTGGGGAGGGTTGAGACCCAGTACTTC.

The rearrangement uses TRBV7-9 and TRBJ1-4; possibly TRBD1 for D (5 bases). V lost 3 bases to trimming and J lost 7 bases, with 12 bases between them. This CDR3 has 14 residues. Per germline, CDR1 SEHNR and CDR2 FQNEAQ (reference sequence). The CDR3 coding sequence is TGTGCCAGCAGCTTGTTTGGGGCCAGTGAAAAACTGTTTTTT. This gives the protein CASSLFGASEKLFF.

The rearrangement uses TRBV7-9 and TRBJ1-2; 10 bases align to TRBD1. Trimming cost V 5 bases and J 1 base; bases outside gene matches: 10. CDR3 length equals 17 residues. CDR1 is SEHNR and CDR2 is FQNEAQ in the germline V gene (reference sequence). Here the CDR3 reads CASSRRSDRGGNYGYTF. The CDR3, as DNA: TGTGCCAGCAGCCGGCGATCGGACAGGGGGGGTAACTATGGCTACACCTTC. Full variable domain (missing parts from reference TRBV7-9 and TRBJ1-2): DTGVSQNPRHKITKRGQNVTFRCDPISEHNRLYWYRQTLGQGPEFLTYFQNEAQLEKSRLLSDRFSAERPKGSFSTLEIQRTEQGDSAMYLCASSRRSDRGGNYGYTFGSGTRLTVV.

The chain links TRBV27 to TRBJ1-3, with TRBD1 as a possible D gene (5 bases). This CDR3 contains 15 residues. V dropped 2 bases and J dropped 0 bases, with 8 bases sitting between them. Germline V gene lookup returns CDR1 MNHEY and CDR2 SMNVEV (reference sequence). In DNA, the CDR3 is TGTGCCAGCAGTTTAAGGGGCTACTCTGGAAACACCATATATTTT. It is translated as CASSLRGYSGNTIYF.

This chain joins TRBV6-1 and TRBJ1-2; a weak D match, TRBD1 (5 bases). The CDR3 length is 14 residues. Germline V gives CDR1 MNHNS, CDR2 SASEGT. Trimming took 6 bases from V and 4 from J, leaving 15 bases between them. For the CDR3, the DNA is TGTGCCAGCAGCCCGGGACCTCTTGGCTATGGCTACACCTTC. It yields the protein CASSPGPLGYGYTF.

The CDR3 DNA reads as TGTGCCAGCAGCTTAGCTGTTGCAGGTCAGCATTTT. Translation gives CASSLAVAGQHF. The rearrangement uses TRBV5-8 and TRBJ1-5; D unclear. The CDR3 is 12 residues long. The germline V and J ends were trimmed by 2 bases and 13 bases, with 13 bases remaining between them. Germline CDR1 is SGHTS and CDR2 is YDEGEE.

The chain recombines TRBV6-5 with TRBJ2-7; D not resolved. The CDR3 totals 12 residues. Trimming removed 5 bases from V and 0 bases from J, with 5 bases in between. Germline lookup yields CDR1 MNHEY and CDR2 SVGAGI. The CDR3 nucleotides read TGTGCCAGCAGTGGAAACTCCTACGAGCAGTACTTC. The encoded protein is CASSGNSYEQYF.

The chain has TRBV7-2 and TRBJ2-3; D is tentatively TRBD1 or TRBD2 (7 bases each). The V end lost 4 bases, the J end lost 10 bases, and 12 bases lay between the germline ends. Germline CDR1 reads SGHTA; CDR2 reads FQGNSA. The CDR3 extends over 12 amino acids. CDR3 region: CASSSGGGAQYF. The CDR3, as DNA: TGTGCCAGCAGCTCAGGGGGGGGAGCGCAGTATTTT.

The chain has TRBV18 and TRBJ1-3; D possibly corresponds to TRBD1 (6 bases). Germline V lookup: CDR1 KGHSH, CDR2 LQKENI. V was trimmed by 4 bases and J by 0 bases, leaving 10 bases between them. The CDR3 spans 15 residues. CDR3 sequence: CASSLQGYSGNTIYF. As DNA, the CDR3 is TGTGCCAGCTCACTACAGGGTTACTCTGGAAACACCATATATTTT.

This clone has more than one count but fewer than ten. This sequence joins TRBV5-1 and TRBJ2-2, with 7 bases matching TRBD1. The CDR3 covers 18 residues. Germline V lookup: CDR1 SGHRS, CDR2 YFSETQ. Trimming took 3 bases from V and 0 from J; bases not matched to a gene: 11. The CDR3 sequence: CASSSLDRATSNTGELFF. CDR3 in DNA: TGCGCCAGCAGCTCCCTTGACAGGGCTACTTCGAACACCGGGGAGCTGTTTTTT. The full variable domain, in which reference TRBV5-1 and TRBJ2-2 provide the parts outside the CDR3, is KAGVTQTPRYLIKTRGQQVTLSCSPISGHRSVSWYQQTPGQGLQFLFEYFSETQRNKGNFPGRFSGRQFSNSRSEMNVSTLELGDSALYLCASSSLDRATSNTGELFFGEGSRLTVL.

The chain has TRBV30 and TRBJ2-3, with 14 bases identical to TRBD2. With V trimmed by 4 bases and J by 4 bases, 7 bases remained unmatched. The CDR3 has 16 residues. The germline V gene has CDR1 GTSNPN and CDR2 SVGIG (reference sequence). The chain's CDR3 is CAWNPGTSGGSDTQYF. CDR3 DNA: TGTGCCTGGAACCCCGGGACTAGCGGGGGATCAGATACGCAGTATTTT.